These 20 T cell receptor beta chains share one sample of origin, sequenced in a study of beta chain features in type 1 diabetes. Study-level findings and limits: Type 1 diabetes patients showed a moderate but significant shortening of TCRB CDR3s in all four CD4+ subsets.

Expressed TCRB transcripts were sequenced after all isolated RNA was converted to cDNA. Clones were sequenced by immunoSEQ multiplex PCR, and TCRdb holds only the in-frame ones, with some missing. This table has some 150,000 clones, roughly an eighth appearing once. Their antigens remain unidentified. Sequenced material: central memory CD4+ T cells from blood. The receptors shown here come from a man between 18 and 29 years old with type 1 diabetes.

The rearrangement links TRBV5-1 to TRBJ2-1, with TRBD2 identical over 7 bases. Germline values: CDR1 SGHRS, CDR2 YFSETQ. CDR3 length: 15 residues. V dropped 3 bases and J dropped 5; count of bases not matched to a gene: 8. CDR3 DNA: TGCGCCAGCAGCTCCCTTAGCGGGCGCGACAATGAGCAGTTCTTC. Its translation is CASSSLSGRDNEQFF.

The chain joins TRBV5-4 to TRBJ2-7; 8 bases map to TRBD1. The CDR3 runs to 14 residues. J gave up 3 bases and V 2 bases, and 4 bases lay outside the gene matches. Germline assignment: CDR1 SGHNT and CDR2 YYREEE (reference sequence). The CDR3 coding sequence is TGTGCCAGCAGCTTCAGGGGGCTGAGCTACGAGCAGTACTTC. Protein product: CASSFRGLSYEQYF.

This clone was found a few times. The CDR3 bases are TGTGCCAGCGGGGGACAGTTGGGGGAGACCCAGTACTTC. This encodes CASGGQLGETQYF. This chain joins TRBV2 and TRBJ2-5; 7 positions agree with TRBD1. This CDR3 spans 13 amino acids. Germline-derived CDR1 and CDR2 are SNHLY and FYNNEI. The V gene end was trimmed by 8 bases and the J gene end by 5 bases; junction bases not matched to a gene: 8. The full variable domain, rest sourced from reference TRBV2 and TRBJ2-5, is EPEVTQTPSHQVTQMGQEVILRCVPISNHLYFYWYRQILGQKVEFLVSFYNNEISEKSEIFDDQFSVERPDGSNFTLKIRSTKLEDSAMYFCASGGQLGETQYFGPGTRLLVL.

The chain has TRBV6-6 and TRBJ2-7; D assignment may be TRBD1 or TRBD2 (5 bases each). This CDR3 is built from 14 residues. The germline V gene has CDR1 MNHNY and CDR2 SVGAGI (reference sequence). The germline V and J ends were trimmed by 2 bases and 3 bases, with 11 bases remaining between them. CDR3 bases: TGTGCCAGCAGTTACCTGACTGGGGGCTACGAGCAGTACTTC. Its translation is CASSYLTGGYEQYF.

The rearrangement uses TRBV30 and TRBJ1-3; D is unresolved. The CDR3 has 16 residues. CDR1 is GTSNPN, CDR2 SVGIG, per germline (reference sequence). V shed 1 base and J shed 0 bases, with 13 bases lying between them. CDR3 DNA: TGTGCCTGGAGTGACGCATTGTTAAGCTCTGGAAACACCATATATTTT. This sequence encodes CAWSDALLSSGNTIYF.

This clone showed up many times. The same CDR3 is also encoded by other DNA sequences in this sample. The V and J genes are TRBV7-9 and TRBJ1-6, with 7 bases identical to TRBD1. Germline values: CDR1 SEHNR, CDR2 FQNEAQ (reference sequence). The ends lost 5 bases at V and 10 bases at J; junction bases unmatched: 8. There are 14 residues in the CDR3. CDR3 in DNA: TGTGCCAGCAGCATCACAGGGGAAGGATCACCCCTCCACTTT. It is translated as CASSITGEGSPLHF.

This clone was picked up a small number of times. This same CDR3 is encoded by further DNA sequences in the sample. This sequence joins TRBV10-3 and TRBJ1-5; a possible D gene is TRBD1 (6 bases). The CDR3 covers 15 residues. The V and J ends lost 0 bases and 4 bases respectively, with 10 bases between them. Per the germline V gene, CDR1 is ENHRY and CDR2 is SYGVKD. CDR3 protein: CAISESRQGNQPQHF. The CDR3 bases are TGTGCCATCAGTGAGTCTCGGCAGGGGAATCAGCCCCAGCATTTT.

This clone was seen a handful of times. This chain uses TRBV18 with TRBJ2-7; TRBD2 matches at 8 bases. The germline V gene encodes CDR1 KGHSH and CDR2 LQKENI. The CDR3 covers 15 residues. V trimming: 4 bases; J trimming: 5 bases; junction bases outside the gene matches: 10. As DNA, the CDR3 is TGTGCCAGCTCACTCGGGAGGGCGTATAGCGACGAGCAGTACTTC. Its translation: CASSLGRAYSDEQYF.

This sequence joins TRBV7-8 and TRBJ1-1, with D perhaps TRBD1 (5 bases). V dropped 3 bases and J dropped 2 bases, with 10 bases sitting between them. The CDR3 is made up of 14 amino acids. CDR1 is SGHVS and CDR2 is FQNEAQ in the germline V gene. The CDR3: CASSFTTGNTEAFF. CDR3 DNA: TGTGCCAGCAGCTTTACAACAGGTAACACTGAAGCTTTCTTT.

This chain uses TRBV5-1 with TRBJ1-4; D ambiguous. This CDR3 has 15 residues. V lost 3 bases and J lost 1, with 10 bases in between. Germline CDR1 is SGHRS and CDR2 is YFSETQ. CDR3 nucleotide sequence: TGCGCCAGCAGCTCGACTCCTGGAACTAATGAAAAACTGTTTTTT. This gives the protein CASSSTPGTNEKLFF.

This clone was seen a few times. In nucleotides, the CDR3 is TGTGCCTGGAGCCCTCGGGACAGGAATAATTCACCCCTCCACTTT. It codes for CAWSPRDRNNSPLHF. V gene TRBV30 combines with J gene TRBJ1-6; TRBD1 matches at 8 bases. The germline CDR1 and CDR2 sequences are GTSNPN and SVGIG (reference sequence). Losses at the gene ends were 3 bases for V and 5 bases for J; bases not matched to a gene: 6. There are 15 residues in the CDR3. The full variable domain, rest sourced from reference TRBV30 and TRBJ1-6, is SQTIHQWPATLVQPVGSPLSLECTVEGTSNPNLYWYRQAAGRGLQLLFYSVGIGQISSEVPQNLSASRPQDRQFILSSKKLLLSDSGFYLCAWSPRDRNNSPLHFGNGTRLTVT.

This clone has just a few counts. V gene TRBV4-1 combines with J gene TRBJ2-3; tentative D call: TRBD2 (6 bases). The CDR3 is 15 amino acids. V lost 4 bases, J lost 7 bases, and 18 bases lay in between. Germline values: CDR1 MGHRA, CDR2 YSYEKL. The CDR3 bases are TGCGCCAGCAGCCGGGTCATGGACTACGGGAATACGCAGTATTTT. Its translation: CASSRVMDYGNTQYF.

This clone was detected many times. The chain combines TRBV5-1 with TRBJ1-1; the D gene is possibly TRBD1 (5 bases). Germline V lookup: CDR1 SGHRS, CDR2 YFSETQ. V was trimmed by 0 bases and J by 4 bases, leaving 13 bases between them. This CDR3 is built from 15 residues. The CDR3 DNA is TGCGCCAGCAGCTTGGCCGGGTTGGGGCGCACTGAAGCTTTCTTT. It translates to CASSLAGLGRTEAFF.

V gene TRBV6-5 combines with J gene TRBJ2-1; 12 bases are a match to TRBD2. J gave up 8 bases and V 2 bases, and 4 bases lay outside the gene matches. Germline V gene lookup returns CDR1 MNHEY and CDR2 SVGAGI. CDR3 length equals 15 residues. The DNA for the CDR3 is TGTGCCAGCAGTTACCTACTAGCGGGGGGCGATGAGCAGTTCTTC. Amino acid sequence: CASSYLLAGGDEQFF.

J is TRBJ1-2 and V is TRBV9; the D is unclear. This CDR3 is 14 amino acids long. From germline, CDR1 is SGDLS and CDR2 YYNGEE. V lost 0 bases and J 4 bases, leaving 10 bases between the germline ends. The CDR3 spells CASSVASSLYGYTF. CDR3 DNA: TGTGCCAGCAGCGTAGCATCCAGCCTCTATGGCTACACCTTC.

The genes are TRBV6-5 and TRBJ1-6; a possible D gene is TRBD1 (5 bases). Germline loops: CDR1 MNHEY, CDR2 SVGAGI. The V end lost 10 bases, the J end lost 8 bases, and 15 bases lay between the germline ends. The length of the CDR3 is 13 residues. The CDR3 DNA reads as TGTGCCACCCGGGGGACTCCATATTCACCCCTCCACTTT. This codes for CATRGTPYSPLHF.

The gene calls are TRBV30 and TRBJ2-7, with no clear D. Germline CDR1 GTSNPN, CDR2 SVGIG (reference sequence). CDR3 length equals 13 residues. Trimming left V 5 bases short and J 4 bases short, with 15 bases between. The CDR3 DNA reads TGTGCCTGGGCCAAGAAGCAGCAATACGAGCAGTACTTC. Its translation: CAWAKKQQYEQYF.

In its sample, this clone was seen a few times. The chain links TRBV30 to TRBJ2-5; 11 bases match TRBD2. The DNA end is more similar to TRBJ2-7, so the J call may be wrong. The CDR3 runs to 13 residues. From germline, CDR1 is GTSNPN and CDR2 SVGIG (reference sequence). CDR3 loop: CAWDGTSGYEQYF. The CDR3 nucleotides read TGTGCCTGGGATGGGACTAGCGGATACGAGCAGTACTTC.

The rearrangement joins TRBV18 to TRBJ1-5; a possible D gene is TRBD1 (5 bases). With 1 base removed from V and 5 bases from J, the gap between germline ends came to 9 bases. This CDR3 has 14 amino acids. Per the germline V gene, CDR1 is KGHSH and CDR2 is LQKENI. The CDR3 DNA sequence: TGTGCCAGCTCACCACAGGGACCCGATCAGCCCCAGCATTTT. Protein: CASSPQGPDQPQHF.

This clone occurred a few times. The chain employs TRBV6-1 and TRBJ1-4; D uncertain. The CDR3 has 15 amino acids. Germline values: CDR1 MNHNS, CDR2 SASEGT. V lost 1 base to trimming and J lost 3 bases, with 9 bases between them. DNA for the CDR3: TGTGCCAGCAGTGAAGTACACGGACCTAATGAAAAACTGTTTTTT. This translates into CASSEVHGPNEKLFF.